This T cell receptor beta chain was documented in a study of shared clonotypes between healthy human individuals. Study results and limitations: Naive CD4 clonotypes were shared across a handful of donors at 4.5% to 6.5%. Non-shared clonotypes had lower generation probabilities than those shared by all four donors.

The CDR3 extends over 16 amino acids. Trimming cost V 5 bases and J 0 bases, with 16 bases left between them. CDR1 and CDR2 (germline): LNHDA, SQIVND (reference sequence). As regards this clone: Its cognate antigen is unknown.

Clones were read by immunoSEQ multiplex PCR, and TCRdb kept only the in-frame ones, dropping some. The repertoire has approximately 710,000 clones, roughly 88% of them found once; the top ten carry about a third. The receptor comes from a man aged 18 to 30 in good health. Some clones in this sample may be carry-over from other donors' samples. V is TRBV19 and J is TRBJ1-1, with unresolved D. The sequenced sample consisted of memory CD8+ T cells from PBMCs. Described subset: CD45RO+ cells pooled with CCR7-negative TemRA cells. Here the CDR3 DNA reads TGTGCCAGTAGTCCACACCTCGACAACATGAACACTGAAGCTTTCTTT. Protein product: CASSPHLDNMNTEAFF.